The 8 T cell receptor beta chains below were found in one sample sequenced in a study of blood T cell repertoires in COVID-19. Libraries were prepared by immunoSEQ multiplex PCR; TCRdb keeps only in-frame clonotypes and omits some of them. The repertoire holds 35,000 to 45,000 clones, approximately 85% seen once, with 9.9% in the top ten. What was sequenced was peripheral blood. Every receptor here comes from a human donor in a cohort sampled during active COVID-19.

The V and J genes are TRBV7-2 and TRBJ1-5; unclear D gene. Trimming shortened V by 2 bases and J by 6 bases, and 8 bases separated the two germline ends. CDR3 size: 13 residues. The germline V gene encodes CDR1 SGHTA and CDR2 FQGNSA. The CDR3 region is CASSLLSGQPQHF. Written as DNA, the CDR3 is TGTGCCAGCAGCTTACTATCGGGTCAGCCCCAGCATTTT.

V is TRBV6-2 or TRBV6-3 and J is TRBJ1-3; D gene uncertain. The ends were cut back, 3 bases at V and 4 bases at J, with 16 bases in the middle. There are 16 residues in the CDR3. Germline loops: CDR1 MNHEY, CDR2 SVGEGT. CDR3 DNA sequence: TGTGCCAGCAGTTATCACAGCACCCTGCAAGGAAACACCATATATTTT. It translates to CASSYHSTLQGNTIYF.

For the CDR3, the DNA is TGTGCCACCAGCAGAGACCTCGGGAGGGATCGTCGAGATACGCAGTATTTT. Its protein is CATSRDLGRDRRDTQYF. This chain connects TRBV15 to TRBJ2-3; 8 nucleotides align to TRBD2. The CDR3 is 17 residues long. CDR1 and CDR2 (germline): LNHNV, YYDKDF (reference sequence). Losses at the gene ends were 0 bases for V and 5 bases for J; bases not matched to a gene: 10.

The CDR3 is CASSWGQGRTDTQYF. The CDR3 DNA follows: TGTGCCAGCAGCTGGGGACAGGGGCGCACAGATACGCAGTATTTT. This chain connects TRBV5-4 to TRBJ2-3, with 10 bases aligning to TRBD1. The V gene end was trimmed by 3 bases and the J gene end by 1 base; junction bases not matched to a gene: 2. Germline V gene lookup returns CDR1 SGHNT and CDR2 YYREEE (reference sequence). The CDR3 runs to 15 residues.

The J gene is TRBJ1-1, the V gene TRBV19, with unresolved D. CDR1 is LNHDA, CDR2 SQIVND, per germline (reference sequence). The length of the CDR3 is 12 residues. V was cut by 8 bases and J by 11 bases, with 18 bases left in between. The CDR3 sequence is CASGPSGITAFF. The CDR3 bases are TGTGCCAGTGGCCCCTCGGGTATCACGGCTTTCTTT. Looking up the rest from reference TRBV19 and TRBJ1-1 gives the full variable domain: DGGITQSPKYLFRKEGQNVTLSCEQNLNHDAMYWYRQDPGQGLRLIYYSQIVNDFQKGDIAEGYSVSREKKESFPLTVTSAQKNPTAFYLCASGPSGITAFFGQGTRLTVV.

V usage is TRBV9 and J usage is TRBJ2-7; D gene unclear. V was clipped by 0 bases and J by 3 bases, with 13 bases between them. From germline, CDR1 is SGDLS and CDR2 YYNGEE. This CDR3 has 15 residues. CDR3 nucleotide sequence: TGTGCCAGCAGCGTAGGAAGTGGTCAGTACTACGAGCAGTACTTC. Translation gives CASSVGSGQYYEQYF.

The chain recombines TRBV11-3 with TRBJ2-3; 9 nucleotides align to TRBD1. The CDR3 extends over 17 amino acids. The junction had 11 bases not matched to a gene; V was cut back by 5 bases and J by 2 bases. Germline V CDR1 and CDR2: SGHNT, YENEEA. In DNA form, the CDR3 reads TGTGCCAGCAGCGGCGATCCCAACAGGGGGCCCACAGATACGCAGTATTTT. Translated, it gives CASSGDPNRGPTDTQYF.

The chain joins TRBV5-1 to TRBJ1-2; D might be TRBD1 (5 bases). The CDR3 contains 15 residues. V lost 5 bases and J lost 1, with 15 bases in between. Germline lookup yields CDR1 SGHRS and CDR2 YFSETQ. CDR3 in amino acids: CASRTSPGDNYGYTF. The DNA of the CDR3 is TGCGCCAGCAGAACCTCCCCGGGGGATAACTATGGCTACACCTTC.